This T cell receptor (beta chain) is from a study of somatic mutations in cytotoxic T cells in rheumatoid arthritis. Study observations and caveats: For about an eighth of the 65 patients, a single CD8+ clone accounted for more than 20% of CD8+ cells.

Profiling relied on immunoSEQ multiplex PCR, and the TCRdb table lists in-frame clones only, not all of them. The sample lists 11,000 to 15,000 clones, under 95% seen once, with around 17% in the top ten. In the case of this clone: Antigen specificity is unknown.

CDR1 and CDR2 (germline): LNHDA, SQIVND (reference sequence). This CDR3 comprises 12 residues. Trimming pared 3 bases from V and 8 bases from J, leaving 11 bases between. The chain is built from TRBV19 and TRBJ2-7, with D possibly being TRBD2 (6 bases). The clonotype comes from a man between 65 and 85 years old with rheumatoid arthritis. Sequencing was done on a sample of CD4+ T cells sorted from blood. This chain's CDR3 is CASSMEGTKQYF. The CDR3 nucleotides are TGTGCCAGTAGTATGGAGGGAACCAAGCAGTACTTC. Together with reference TRBV19 and TRBJ2-7, the CDR3 gives the full variable domain: DGGITQSPKYLFRKEGQNVTLSCEQNLNHDAMYWYRQDPGQGLRLIYYSQIVNDFQKGDIAEGYSVSREKKESFPLTVTSAQKNPTAFYLCASSMEGTKQYFGPGTRLTVT.